The clone carrying this TCR beta chain occurred a few times. This entry comes from a study of blood T cell repertoires in COVID-19. Study context: Material from acute and convalescent COVID-19 was sourced from the United States, Italy and Spain. PBMCs, B-cell-depleted T cells, or T cells provided the cDNA or gDNA that made up the material.

The V gene end was trimmed by 3 bases and the J gene end by 5 bases; junction bases not matched to a gene: 13. Germline V CDR1 and CDR2: SGDLS, YYNGEE. The CDR3 is 16 amino acids. In the original workflow: Cell counts per sample came from amplifying reference gene primers. Only in-frame clones appear in the TCRdb table, and some are missing; sequencing was by immunoSEQ multiplex PCR. Clone size and V and J calls were adopted from that table, with D and trimming inferred from the DNA. The data contain 160,000 or so clones, about four fifths of them singletons. The chain employs TRBV9 and TRBJ1-1; 7 positions match TRBD1. Input material: peripheral blood. The receptor was derived from a man between 60 and 75 years old with active or convalescent COVID-19. The CDR3 region is CASSASPRQGITEAFF. The CDR3 coding sequence is TGTGCCAGCAGCGCCAGCCCGAGACAGGGAATAACTGAAGCTTTCTTT.